This T cell receptor beta chain was documented in a study of vaccination effects on CD4 cells after COVID-19. Study at large: Participants were vaccinated with two doses of either the BNT162b2 or mRNA-1273 vaccine. Study-level results: At late timepoints after vaccination, vaccine- and infection-induced clones shrank markedly. Small numbers of convalescent patients limited the study. It also lacked early post-infection timepoints.

The V end lost 5 bases, the J end lost 0 bases, and 14 bases lay between the germline ends. This CDR3 spans 16 amino acids. Germline values: CDR1 SGHVS, CDR2 FNYEAQ. TCRdb keeps only in-frame clones here, not all; method: immunoSEQ multiplex PCR. The table records around 55,000 clones, approximately 70% of them present only once. As regards this clone: Its antigen remains unknown.

Antigen-specific CD4+ T cells were expanded (with viral peptide pools) by the ViraFEST assay ahead of sequencing. Cells that had been cultured for 10 days were the source of isolated CD4+ T cells. None of the vaccinated had previously contracted SARS-CoV-2, and their nucleocapsid antibodies tested negative. Cells had half their medium changed to IL-2 medium on days 3 and 7. Sequencing used CD4+ T cells from PBMCs cultured with SARS-CoV-2 spike peptides, obtained before COVID-19 vaccination. The receptor's source is a human donor who received a COVID-19 vaccine. The chain links TRBV7-6 to TRBJ1-5; possibly TRBD1 for D (5 bases). The CDR3 DNA is TGTGCCAGCAGCCCAGGACGGGGCTATAGCAATCAGCCCCAGCATTTT. This sequence encodes CASSPGRGYSNQPQHF. The full variable domain, rest sourced from reference TRBV7-6 and TRBJ1-5, is GAGVSQSPRYKVTKRGQDVALRCDPISGHVSLYWYRQALGQGPEFLTYFNYEAQQDKSGLPNDRFSAERPEGSISTLTIQRTEQRDSAMYRCASSPGRGYSNQPQHFGDGTRLSIL.